A selection of T cell receptor beta chains follows, all from one sample in a study of identifying expanded T cells in peripheral blood. Profiling relied on immunoSEQ multiplex PCR, and the TCRdb table lists in-frame clones only, not all of them. The top ten hold roughly 15% of the sample, which has under 120,000 clones, about 89% seen once. The sequenced sample was blood. These receptors were taken from a person aged 18 to 75 in good health. The CDR3 runs from the conserved cysteine through the conserved F or W. A D gene is named only where the DNA matches it firmly. Clone size is given for some rows only: seen once, a few or many times, or a class if the clone is expanded.

D gene: -
clone size: -
J gene: TRBJ2-7
V gene: TRBV27
CDR3 DNA: TGTGCCAGCAGTTTATCGTCGGGTTACGAGCAGTACTTC
CDR3 protein: CASSLSSGYEQYF

D gene: -
clone size: -
J gene: TRBJ2-7
V gene: TRBV21-1
CDR3 DNA: TGTGCCAGCAGCAAGGACCGGGACAGCCACTACGAGCAGTACTTC
CDR3 protein: CASSKDRDSHYEQYF

D gene: -
clone size: -
J gene: TRBJ1-3
V gene: TRBV15
CDR3 DNA: TGTGCCACCAGCAGAGGTGGGACGGCGAGTCGGTACTCTGGAAACACCATATATTTT
CDR3 protein: CATSRGGTASRYSGNTIYF

D gene: TRBD1
clone size: -
J gene: TRBJ2-3
V gene: TRBV6-5
CDR3 DNA: TGTGCCAGCAGCGGACAGGGGACAGATACGCAGTATTTT
CDR3 protein: CASSGQGTDTQYF

D gene: -
clone size: many
J gene: TRBJ1-1
V gene: TRBV10-1
CDR3 DNA: TGCGCCAGCAGTGTCAAGCCTGACACGTCTGAAGCTTTCTTT
CDR3 protein: CASSVKPDTSEAFF

D gene: -
clone size: -
J gene: TRBJ2-7
V gene: TRBV5-1
CDR3 DNA: TGCGCCAGCAGCTTGGACAGCCCGGCCACCTACGAGCAGTACTTC
CDR3 protein: CASSLDSPATYEQYF

D gene: TRBD2
clone size: -
J gene: TRBJ2-5
V gene: TRBV28
CDR3 DNA: TGTGCCAGCAGTCCCGGGACTAGCGGGGGGGCAGAGACCCAGTACTTC
CDR3 protein: CASSPGTSGGAETQYF

D gene: TRBD1
clone size: -
J gene: TRBJ2-2
V gene: TRBV6-4
CDR3 DNA: TGTGCCAGCAGTCCCGGGACAGGGGGTCGGACCGGGGAGCTGTTTTTT
CDR3 protein: CASSPGTGGRTGELFF

D gene: TRBD1
clone size: -
J gene: TRBJ1-2
V gene: TRBV4-2
CDR3 DNA: TGTGCCAGCAGCCCCCTCGGACAGGGGAGATCATCTGGCTACACCTTC
CDR3 protein: CASSPLGQGRSSGYTF

D gene: -
clone size: -
J gene: TRBJ1-1
V gene: TRBV28
CDR3 DNA: TGTGCCAGCAGTTTGAAGGTTGGCACTGAAGCTTTCTTT
CDR3 protein: CASSLKVGTEAFF

D gene: -
clone size: -
J gene: TRBJ2-3
V gene: TRBV19
CDR3 DNA: TGTGCCAGTAGTATAAGGGCTCGGCAGCGAGGACCCACAGATACGCAGTATTTT
CDR3 protein: CASSIRARQRGPTDTQYF

D gene: -
clone size: -
J gene: TRBJ1-5
V gene: TRBV28
CDR3 DNA: TGTGCCAGCAGCCTAGGGACGGGAACCCGGCCCCAGCATTTT
CDR3 protein: CASSLGTGTRPQHF

D gene: TRBD1
clone size: -
J gene: TRBJ2-7
V gene: TRBV19
CDR3 DNA: TGTGCCAGTAGTATGGGGGACAGTGACTCCTACGAGCAGTACTTC
CDR3 protein: CASSMGDSDSYEQYF

D gene: -
clone size: -
J gene: TRBJ1-1
V gene: TRBV6-1
CDR3 DNA: TGTGCCAGCAGTGAATATAGGCGATACGCTGAAGCTTTCTTT
CDR3 protein: CASSEYRRYAEAFF

D gene: -
clone size: -
J gene: TRBJ2-7
V gene: TRBV4-1
CDR3 DNA: TGCGCCAGCAGCCAAGATCCGACGCTAGTTAGCTCCTACGAGCAGTACTTC
CDR3 protein: CASSQDPTLVSSYEQYF

D gene: TRBD1
clone size: -
J gene: TRBJ2-4
V gene: TRBV30
CDR3 DNA: TGTGCCTGGAAAACCTCAGGGGGCCTGGGCATTCAGTACTTC
CDR3 protein: CAWKTSGGLGIQYF

D gene: TRBD1
clone size: -
J gene: TRBJ1-6
V gene: TRBV5-1
CDR3 DNA: TGCGCCAGCAGCTCCCGACAGGGGAGTAATTCACCCCTCCACTTT
CDR3 protein: CASSSRQGSNSPLHF

D gene: -
clone size: -
J gene: TRBJ2-7
V gene: TRBV7-2
CDR3 DNA: TGTGCCAGCAGCTTAGGGGTAGGCCGAACCTACGAGCAGTACTTC
CDR3 protein: CASSLGVGRTYEQYF

D gene: -
clone size: few
J gene: TRBJ2-7
V gene: TRBV5-1
CDR3 DNA: TGCGCCAGCAGCTTGGCGCAGGGGTACGAGCAGTACTTC
CDR3 protein: CASSLAQGYEQYF

D gene: -
clone size: -
J gene: TRBJ1-2
V gene: TRBV28
CDR3 DNA: TGTGCCAGCAGACCAGGGAGGTACTATGGCTACACCTTC
CDR3 protein: CASRPGRYYGYTF

D gene: -
clone size: once
J gene: TRBJ2-7
V gene: TRBV7-2
CDR3 DNA: TGTGCCAGCAGCTTAGATGGAGCAGGCTACGAGCAGTACTTC
CDR3 protein: CASSLDGAGYEQYF

D gene: -
clone size: -
J gene: TRBJ1-4
V gene: TRBV30
CDR3 DNA: TGTGCCTGGAGTGTACATCTTGGTAATGAAAAACTGTTTTTT
CDR3 protein: CAWSVHLGNEKLFF

D gene: -
clone size: once
J gene: TRBJ1-1
V gene: TRBV18
CDR3 DNA: TGTGCCAGCTCACCATCCATGCCCGGAGGGGCGACTGAAGCTTTCTTT
CDR3 protein: CASSPSMPGGATEAFF

D gene: TRBD1
clone size: -
J gene: TRBJ2-7
V gene: TRBV7-2
CDR3 DNA: TGTGCCAGCAGCGGGGACAGCGACCTACTTTCCTACGAGCAGTACTTC
CDR3 protein: CASSGDSDLLSYEQYF

D gene: -
clone size: -
J gene: TRBJ2-5
V gene: TRBV7-9
CDR3 DNA: TGTGCCTTGTGGGCCCAAGAGACCCAGTACTTC
CDR3 protein: CALWAQETQYF

D gene: TRBD1
clone size: -
J gene: TRBJ1-2
V gene: TRBV4-2
CDR3 DNA: TGTGCCAGCAGCCAACCGGGACAGGGTTTCGATGGCTACACCTTC
CDR3 protein: CASSQPGQGFDGYTF

D gene: -
clone size: -
J gene: TRBJ1-2
V gene: TRBV6-6
CDR3 DNA: TGTGCCAGCAGTTATAGTGCAACAGGCGTTGATGGCTACACCTTC
CDR3 protein: CASSYSATGVDGYTF

D gene: -
clone size: -
J gene: TRBJ1-2
V gene: TRBV15
CDR3 DNA: TGTGCCACCAGCAGAGATGCAGGGGCCGCGGTCGGCTATGGCTACACCTTC
CDR3 protein: CATSRDAGAAVGYGYTF

D gene: -
clone size: -
J gene: TRBJ1-2
V gene: TRBV4-3
CDR3 DNA: TGCGCCAGCAGCCAAGGGGGGGGGCGTAAAACCTTC
CDR3 protein: CASSQGGGRKTF

D gene: -
clone size: -
J gene: TRBJ1-5
V gene: TRBV29-1
CDR3 DNA: TGCAGCGTTGAATGGGGGGCGGGACAGCCCCAGCATTTT
CDR3 protein: CSVEWGAGQPQHF

D gene: -
clone size: -
J gene: TRBJ2-1
V gene: TRBV30
CDR3 DNA: TGTGCCTGGAGTGCCAGCCCAAACTGGGGTGCGGAGCAGTTCTTC
CDR3 protein: CAWSASPNWGAEQFF

D gene: -
clone size: -
J gene: TRBJ1-1
V gene: TRBV9
CDR3 DNA: TGTGCCAGCAGCGTAAACCTCGGGGACCAGGTTTTCTTT
CDR3 protein: CASSVNLGDQVFF

D gene: -
clone size: -
J gene: TRBJ1-4
V gene: TRBV6-1
CDR3 DNA: TGTGCCAGCGCCGGACAGCTAGTTAATGAAAAACTGTTTTTT
CDR3 protein: CASAGQLVNEKLFF

D gene: -
clone size: -
J gene: TRBJ1-1
V gene: TRBV9
CDR3 DNA: TGTGCCAGCAGCGTAGGATCTGGGACTGAAGCTTTCTTT
CDR3 protein: CASSVGSGTEAFF

D gene: TRBD1
clone size: -
J gene: TRBJ2-3
V gene: TRBV10-1
CDR3 DNA: TGCGCCAGCAGTGACGGACAGGGGTCTGTAGATACGCAGTATTTT
CDR3 protein: CASSDGQGSVDTQYF

D gene: TRBD2
clone size: -
J gene: TRBJ2-2
V gene: TRBV28
CDR3 DNA: TGTGCCAGCAGAGACAGCGGGGGGGCTGCCGGGGAGCTGTTTTTT
CDR3 protein: CASRDSGGAAGELFF

D gene: -
clone size: -
J gene: TRBJ1-1
V gene: TRBV7-2
CDR3 DNA: TGTGCCAGCAGCTCGTTCGTGGGGAGGACTGAAGCTTTCTTT
CDR3 protein: CASSSFVGRTEAFF

D gene: -
clone size: -
J gene: TRBJ1-6
V gene: TRBV18
CDR3 DNA: TGTGCCAGCTCACAAACGCTGCCCGCCGGGACCTATAATTCACCCCTCCACTTT
CDR3 protein: CASSQTLPAGTYNSPLHF

D gene: -
clone size: -
J gene: TRBJ1-5
V gene: TRBV18
CDR3 DNA: TGTGCCAGCTCACTGGGTGGGGGCAGGGCCGGCAATCAGCCCCAGCATTTT
CDR3 protein: CASSLGGGRAGNQPQHF

D gene: -
clone size: -
J gene: TRBJ1-6
V gene: TRBV27
CDR3 DNA: TGTGCCAGCAGTTTTGGAGTGTTGAATTCACCCCTCCACTTT
CDR3 protein: CASSFGVLNSPLHF

D gene: -
clone size: -
J gene: TRBJ1-2
V gene: TRBV19
CDR3 DNA: TGTGCCAGTGGGACAAGGGTTGCGGCTAACTATGGCTACACCTTC
CDR3 protein: CASGTRVAANYGYTF

D gene: TRBD2
clone size: -
J gene: TRBJ2-5
V gene: TRBV7-2
CDR3 DNA: TGTGCCAGCAGCTTAGGCGGGGGGGGCGGTGAGACCCAGTACTTC
CDR3 protein: CASSLGGGGGETQYF

D gene: -
clone size: -
J gene: TRBJ2-3
V gene: TRBV5-8
CDR3 DNA: TGTGCCAGCACCCTTAACGATAGGCCCGGGGATACGCAGTATTTT
CDR3 protein: CASTLNDRPGDTQYF

D gene: TRBD1
clone size: -
J gene: TRBJ2-7
V gene: TRBV27
CDR3 DNA: TGTGCCAGCAGTTGGGCGACAGGGGTTGACCACGAGCAGTACTTC
CDR3 protein: CASSWATGVDHEQYF

D gene: TRBD1
clone size: -
J gene: TRBJ1-2
V gene: TRBV5-1
CDR3 DNA: TGCGCCAGCAGCATGGACAGGGGAAACTATGGCTACACCTTC
CDR3 protein: CASSMDRGNYGYTF

D gene: -
clone size: -
J gene: TRBJ1-2
V gene: TRBV6-6
CDR3 DNA: TGTGCCAGCAGTTACTCAGGGGGGCGTAGCTACACCTTC
CDR3 protein: CASSYSGGRSYTF

D gene: -
clone size: -
J gene: TRBJ1-6
V gene: TRBV15
CDR3 DNA: TGTGCCACCAGCCGAAGAGACTTTAATTCACCCCTCCACTTT
CDR3 protein: CATSRRDFNSPLHF

D gene: -
clone size: once
J gene: TRBJ1-2
V gene: TRBV7-9
CDR3 DNA: TGTGCCAGCAGCTTAGTAGGGGCGATCCCCTATGGCTACACCTTC
CDR3 protein: CASSLVGAIPYGYTF

D gene: -
clone size: -
J gene: TRBJ2-7
V gene: TRBV7-2
CDR3 DNA: TGTGCCAGCAGCTTAGCCCGACAAACGGGGCCTTACGAGCAGTACTTC
CDR3 protein: CASSLARQTGPYEQYF

D gene: -
clone size: -
J gene: TRBJ2-7
V gene: TRBV7-9
CDR3 DNA: TGTGCCAGCAGCTTAGAAGGGGGTGCCCGTTACGAGCAGTACTTC
CDR3 protein: CASSLEGGARYEQYF

D gene: -
clone size: -
J gene: TRBJ1-3
V gene: TRBV28
CDR3 DNA: TGTGCCAGCAGTTTAAGGGGCTTCTCTGGAAACACCATATATTTT
CDR3 protein: CASSLRGFSGNTIYF

D gene: TRBD1
clone size: -
J gene: TRBJ1-5
V gene: TRBV7-2
CDR3 DNA: TGTGCCAGCAGCCACGGACAGGAGAATCAGCCCCAGCATTTT
CDR3 protein: CASSHGQENQPQHF

D gene: -
clone size: -
J gene: TRBJ2-4
V gene: TRBV21-1
CDR3 DNA: TGTGCCAGCAGCAAAGTGGCGGGGCAGACTGCAGCCAAAAACATTCAGTACTTC
CDR3 protein: CASSKVAGQTAAKNIQYF

D gene: -
clone size: -
J gene: TRBJ2-1
V gene: TRBV7-8
CDR3 DNA: TGTGCCAGCAGTCGCGGGCTGGCGGAGCAGGGTGAGCAGTTCTTC
CDR3 protein: CASSRGLAEQGEQFF

D gene: TRBD1
clone size: -
J gene: TRBJ2-5
V gene: TRBV5-1
CDR3 DNA: TGCGCCAGCAGCCTGGGGACAGGACAAGAGACCCAGTACTTC
CDR3 protein: CASSLGTGQETQYF

D gene: -
clone size: -
J gene: TRBJ1-3
V gene: TRBV7-9
CDR3 DNA: TGTGCCAGCAGCATGTCAGGGGTACAGGGAAACACCATATATTTT
CDR3 protein: CASSMSGVQGNTIYF

D gene: -
clone size: -
J gene: TRBJ1-2
V gene: TRBV5-8
CDR3 DNA: TGTGCCAGCAGCTTGGGAGTGGGCTACGGCGGCTACACCTTC
CDR3 protein: CASSLGVGYGGYTF

D gene: -
clone size: -
J gene: TRBJ2-7
V gene: TRBV4-3
CDR3 DNA: TGCGCCAGCAGCCAAGATCAAGTCTCCTACGAGCAGTACTTC
CDR3 protein: CASSQDQVSYEQYF

D gene: -
clone size: -
J gene: TRBJ1-5
V gene: TRBV4-3
CDR3 DNA: TGCGCCAGCAGCCAAGATTTCAATCAGCCCCAGCATTTT
CDR3 protein: CASSQDFNQPQHF